This TCR beta chain was recovered during a study of cytomegalovirus exposure and HLA in healthy donors. This CDR3 contains 14 residues. Regarding the study as a whole: Earlier results showed most TCR beta V segments being productive about 87% or about 30% of the time.

Remarks on this clone: Its antigen remains unknown.

The PCR had 60 Vbeta and 13 Jbeta primers. Generated by immunoSEQ multiplex PCR, the TCRdb table keeps only in-frame clones and is missing some. The sample shows around 80,000 clones, over 65% of them seen only once. This clonotype originated in a man in his forties or fifties in good health and CMV-seronegative. The sample taken for sequencing was PBMCs. The chain employs TRBV12-2 and TRBJ1-2; the table's D call, TRBD1, has no DNA check behind it. TRBV12-2 represents a pseudogene. CDR3 nucleotides: TGTGCAAGTCGCTTAGCGCAAGGGGGCTATGGCTACACCTTC. Residues: CASRLAQGGYGYTF.